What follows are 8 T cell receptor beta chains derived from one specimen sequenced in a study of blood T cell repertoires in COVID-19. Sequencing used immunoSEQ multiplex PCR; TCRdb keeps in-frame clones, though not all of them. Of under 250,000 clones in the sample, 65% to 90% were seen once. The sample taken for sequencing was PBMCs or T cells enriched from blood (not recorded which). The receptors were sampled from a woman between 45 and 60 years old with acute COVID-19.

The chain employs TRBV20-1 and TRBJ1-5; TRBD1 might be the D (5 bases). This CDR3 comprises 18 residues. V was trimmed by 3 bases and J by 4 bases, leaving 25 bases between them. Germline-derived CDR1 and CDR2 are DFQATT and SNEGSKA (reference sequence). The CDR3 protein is CSASKGNLGAKRNQPQHF. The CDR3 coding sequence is TGCAGTGCTAGTAAAGGGAATTTAGGGGCTAAGCGAAATCAGCCCCAGCATTTT.

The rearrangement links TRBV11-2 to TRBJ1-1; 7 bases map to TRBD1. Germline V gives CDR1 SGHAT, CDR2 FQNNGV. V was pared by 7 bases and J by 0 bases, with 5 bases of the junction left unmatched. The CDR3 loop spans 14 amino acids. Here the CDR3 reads CASIPTGLNTEAFF. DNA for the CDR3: TGTGCCAGCATCCCGACAGGGCTGAACACTGAAGCTTTCTTT.

CDR3 residues: CSGGTGDRLYGYTF. DNA of the CDR3: TGCAGCGGCGGGACAGGGGACCGACTCTATGGCTACACCTTC. The V call is TRBV29-1, the J call TRBJ1-2, with TRBD1 matching 10 bases. The germline gives CDR1 SQVTM, CDR2 ANQGSEA. Trimming cost V 7 bases and J 4 bases; bases outside gene matches: 9. The CDR3 contains 14 residues.

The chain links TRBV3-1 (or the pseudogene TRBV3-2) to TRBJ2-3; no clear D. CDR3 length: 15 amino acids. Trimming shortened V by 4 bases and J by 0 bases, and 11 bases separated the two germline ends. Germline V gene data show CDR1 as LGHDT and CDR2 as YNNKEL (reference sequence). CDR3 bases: TGTGCCAGCAGCCCCAACACGGGTAGCACAGATACGCAGTATTTT. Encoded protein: CASSPNTGSTDTQYF.

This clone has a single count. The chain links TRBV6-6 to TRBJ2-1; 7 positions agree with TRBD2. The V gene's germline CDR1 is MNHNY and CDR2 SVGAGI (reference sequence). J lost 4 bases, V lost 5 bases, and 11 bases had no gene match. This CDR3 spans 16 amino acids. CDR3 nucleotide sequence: TGTGCCAGCAGTAAACTCCAGCGGGGTAGATACAATGAGCAGTTCTTC. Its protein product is CASSKLQRGRYNEQFF.

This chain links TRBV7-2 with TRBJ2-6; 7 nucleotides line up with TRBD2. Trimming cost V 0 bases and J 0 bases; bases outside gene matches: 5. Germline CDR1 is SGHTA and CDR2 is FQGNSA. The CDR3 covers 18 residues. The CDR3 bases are TGTGCCAGCAGCTTAGCGAGCGGGGCCAGCTCTGGGGCCAACGTCCTGACTTTC. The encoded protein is CASSLASGASSGANVLTF.

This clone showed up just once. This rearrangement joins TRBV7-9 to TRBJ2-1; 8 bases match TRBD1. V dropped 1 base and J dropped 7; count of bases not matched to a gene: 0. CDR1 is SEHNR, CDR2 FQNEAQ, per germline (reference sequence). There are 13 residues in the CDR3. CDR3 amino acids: CASSLGTGNEQFF. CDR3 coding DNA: TGTGCCAGCAGCTTAGGGACAGGGAATGAGCAGTTCTTC.

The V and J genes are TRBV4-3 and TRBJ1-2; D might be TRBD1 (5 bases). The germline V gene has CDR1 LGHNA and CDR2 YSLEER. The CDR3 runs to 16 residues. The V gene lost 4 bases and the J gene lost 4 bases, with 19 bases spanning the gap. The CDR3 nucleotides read TGCGCCAGCAGCCCCAGCTTCGGACACGGCTCCTATGGCTACACCTTC. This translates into CASSPSFGHGSYGYTF.